This is a list of T cell receptor beta chains from one sample in a study of patients and donors after allogeneic stem cell transplantation. TCRdb recomputed calls from the RT-PCR reads with MiXCR, one row per CDR3 protein. The sample contains approximately 98,000 distinct CDR3 sequences, approximately 40% of which appear only once. The specimen sequenced was blood, either unsorted or a sorted T cell fraction (not recorded which). The receptors here all came from a human donor who was either an allogeneic HSCT recipient or a stem cell or donor lymphocyte infusion donor (not recorded which). It is not recorded whose cells these are; they may come from a transplant donor. CDR3s include the opening cysteine and the closing phenylalanine or tryptophan. D genes are given only for firm matches. A clone size is listed for some rows: how often the clone was seen (once, few, many), or a class if it is expanded.

.	TRBJ1-1	15	.	TRBV4-2	CASSQGVRGNTEAFF	TGTGCCAGCAGCCAAGGGGTAAGGGGAAACACTGAAGCTTTCTTT
.	TRBJ2-7	13	.	TRBV20-1	CSARKGSTYEQYF	TGCAGTGCTCGCAAGGGTTCTACCTACGAGCAGTACTTC
TRBD2	TRBJ2-3	15	few	TRBV15	CATSRVIAGTDTQYF	TGTGCCACCAGCAGAGTAATAGCGGGAACAGATACGCAGTATTTT
.	TRBJ1-2	9	.	TRBV20-1	CSGAVGYTF	TGCAGTGGGGCGGTGGGCTACACCTTC
.	TRBJ2-7	12	few	TRBV20-1	CSAREGGSGQYF	TGCAGTGCCCGAGAGGGGGGTTCCGGGCAGTACTTC
.	TRBJ2-3	12	.	TRBV6-5	CASMTNTDTQYF	TGTGCCAGCATGACAAACACAGATACGCAGTATTTT
TRBD1	TRBJ1-6	15	few	TRBV6-6	CASSSPQGDSSPLHF	TGTGCCAGCAGTTCCCCACAGGGGGATTCTTCACCCCTCCACTTT
.	TRBJ1-1	15	few	TRBV7-8	CASSLTKGSTTEAFF	TGTGCCAGCAGCTTAACTAAGGGGTCGACCACTGAAGCTTTCTTT
.	TRBJ2-1	12	.	TRBV5-1	CASSPTSGEQFF	TGCGCCAGCAGTCCGACGTCCGGAGAGCAGTTCTTC
.	TRBJ2-7	12	.	TRBV20-1	CSARGHLYERYF	TGCAGTGCTAGAGGGCACCTCTACGAGCGGTACTTC
.	TRBJ1-1	16	few	TRBV6-5	CASSYLSSAMNTEAFF	TGTGCCAGCAGTTACTTGTCGTCTGCTATGAACACTGAAGCTTTCTTT
.	TRBJ2-5	14	.	TRBV24-1	CATGSSTTKETQYF	TGTGCCACCGGGTCATCGACCACCAAAGAGACCCAGTACTTC
.	TRBJ1-2	12	few	TRBV5-1	CASSFGRTGYTF	TGCGCCAGCAGCTTTGGGCGGACCGGCTACACCTTC
.	TRBJ1-5	15	few	TRBV24-1	CATSGAGQNNQPQHF	TGTGCCACCAGTGGAGCCGGACAGAACAATCAGCCCCAGCATTTT
.	TRBJ1-5	15	few	TRBV7-6	CASSPDPGDNQPQHF	TGTGCCAGCAGTCCCGATCCAGGTGATAATCAGCCCCAGCATTTT
TRBD2	TRBJ2-7	14	.	TRBV6-2/TRBV6-3	CASRAGGGSYEQYF	TGTGCCAGCAGAGCCGGGGGAGGGTCCTACGAGCAGTACTTC
TRBD2	TRBJ2-7	17	.	TRBV6-2/TRBV6-3	CASSYFLAGARSYEQYF	TGTGCCAGCAGTTATTTCCTAGCGGGAGCTAGGTCCTACGAGCAGTACTTC
TRBD2	TRBJ2-3	15	many	TRBV9	CASSVGGRVSDTQYF	TGTGCCAGCAGCGTCGGCGGGAGAGTATCAGATACGCAGTATTTT
.	TRBJ2-6	18	.	TRBV27	CASSLAGFSSSGANVLTF	TGTGCCAGCAGTTTAGCTGGGTTTTCAAGCTCTGGGGCCAACGTCCTGACTTTC
.	TRBJ2-3	14	.	TRBV12-3/TRBV12-4	CASSLTWASDTQYF	TGTGCCAGCAGTTTAACCTGGGCGTCGGATACGCAGTATTTT